This T cell receptor beta chain was recorded in a study of graft-versus-host responses after intestinal transplantation. The data were produced by immunoSEQ multiplex PCR, yet TCRdb's version contains in-frame clones alone and is incomplete. The sample gives 21,000 or so clones, approximately 60% of which show up once; around 0.92% is in the top ten. CDR1 and CDR2 (germline): KGHSH, LQKENI. The CDR3 has 15 amino acids. The V end lost 2 bases, the J end lost 1 base, and 9 bases lay between the germline ends. This chain joins TRBV18 and TRBJ1-3; D is uncertain. This sample comprised alloreactive CD4+ T cells from a mixed lymphocyte reaction culture, obtained before intestinal transplant. Regarding subset: CFSE-low proliferating T cells sorted from approximately 6-day pre-transplant mixed lymphocyte reaction (GvH or HvG direction). The clonotype originates from a human patient who received an intestinal transplant. The CDR3 DNA sequence: TGTGCCAGCTCACCAGTCTCCGGGTCTGGAAACACCATATATTTT. Protein product: CASSPVSGSGNTIYF.